A selection of T cell receptor beta chains follows, all from one sample in a study of T-cell reconstitution after alpha-beta-depleted transplantation in children. One entry per CDR3 protein, called by TCRdb with MiXCR from the PCR reads. The sample contains some 450,000 distinct CDR3 sequences, around two fifths of which appear only once. This sample comprised PBMCs, obtained before TCRalphabeta/CD19-depleted stem cell transplant. These receptors all come from a girl aged 2 to 9 with aplastic anemia, due to receive a stem cell transplant. Each CDR3 is given with its conserved first and last residue. A D gene is named only where the DNA matches it firmly. Size is omitted from some rows. Given values are once, few, many or a class for expanded clones.

D | J | V | size | CDR3 | DNA
- | TRBJ1-4 | TRBV7-6 | - | CASSSRGGTNEKLFF | TGTGCCAGCAGCTCGAGAGGGGGTACTAATGAAAAACTGTTTTTT
- | TRBJ1-5 | TRBV28 | - | CASSLGSYQPQHF | TGTGCCAGCAGTTTGGGCAGTTATCAGCCCCAGCATTTT
- | TRBJ1-1 | TRBV7-9 | many | CASSLSGSEGWGTEAFF | TGTGCCAGCAGCTTATCGGGGTCGGAAGGTTGGGGCACTGAAGCTTTCTTT
- | TRBJ2-3 | TRBV7-6 | - | CASSSSLARDTQYF | TGTGCCAGCAGTTCGTCGCTGGCCCGAGATACGCAGTATTTT
- | TRBJ2-1 | TRBV29-1 | many | CSGGSYNEQFF | TGCAGCGGCGGGTCGTACAATGAGCAGTTCTTC
TRBD1 | TRBJ2-3 | TRBV20-1 | - | CSATPRDRETDTQYF | TGCAGTGCTACTCCCCGGGACAGGGAAACAGATACGCAGTATTTT
TRBD1 | TRBJ1-1 | TRBV18 | few | CASFGQVNTEAFF | TGTGCCAGCTTTGGACAGGTAAACACTGAAGCTTTCTTT
- | TRBJ2-1 | TRBV28 | - | CASSLAGSTYNEQFF | TGTGCCAGCAGTTTGGCGGGGTCCACCTACAATGAGCAGTTCTTC
TRBD2 | TRBJ2-5 | TRBV4-2 | - | CASSRAGGPSETQYF | TGTGCCAGCAGCCGGGCGGGGGGGCCCTCAGAGACCCAGTACTTC
- | TRBJ2-5 | TRBV5-1 | - | CASSTGGSSGETQYF | TGCGCCAGCAGCACCGGAGGTAGCTCTGGAGAGACCCAGTACTTC
- | TRBJ2-5 | TRBV9 | many | CASSLWGDVKEETQYF | TGTGCCAGCAGCTTATGGGGGGACGTGAAAGAAGAGACCCAGTACTTC
TRBD1 | TRBJ1-5 | TRBV20-1 | - | CSAPGQGKYNQPQHF | TGCAGTGCCCCGGGACAGGGAAAATACAATCAGCCCCAGCATTTT
- | TRBJ2-1 | TRBV9 | many | CASSPESGVLYNEQFF | TGTGCCAGCAGCCCAGAATCGGGGGTATTATACAATGAGCAGTTCTTC
TRBD2 | TRBJ2-3 | TRBV20-1 | - | CSARTSGRVLTDTQYF | TGCAGTGCTAGAACTAGCGGGAGGGTCCTCACAGATACGCAGTATTTT
TRBD2 | TRBJ2-3 | TRBV5-1 | - | CASRNLAGGDTQYF | TGCGCCAGCAGAAATCTAGCGGGGGGAGATACGCAGTATTTT
- | TRBJ2-7 | TRBV18 | few | CASSPRQLLEQYF | TGTGCCAGCTCACCAAGACAGCTCTTGGAGCAGTACTTC
- | TRBJ2-3 | TRBV7-3 | - | CAVRGENTDTQYF | TGTGCCGTGAGGGGGGAGAACACAGATACGCAGTATTTT
- | TRBJ2-5 | TRBV18 | many | CASSPRRAETQYF | TGTGCCAGCTCACCACGGAGGGCAGAGACCCAGTACTTC
- | TRBJ2-4 | TRBV12-3/TRBV12-4 | - | CASRPQLAKNIQYF | TGTGCCAGCAGACCCCAGCTAGCCAAAAACATTCAGTACTTC
TRBD2 | TRBJ2-3 | TRBV20-1 | - | CSARTAGGADTQYF | TGCAGTGCTAGGACGGCGGGAGGTGCAGATACGCAGTATTTT
- | TRBJ2-7 | TRBV20-1 | - | CSARNSLYEQYF | TGCAGTGCTAGAAACAGCCTCTACGAGCAGTACTTC
TRBD1 | TRBJ2-2 | TRBV20-1 | - | CSARSTTGGTGELFF | TGCAGTGCCCGCTCGACAACAGGGGGCACCGGGGAGCTGTTTTTT
TRBD2 | TRBJ2-1 | TRBV7-9 | - | CASSVLAGGSRNEQFF | TGTGCCAGCAGCGTACTAGCGGGAGGGTCACGCAATGAGCAGTTCTTC
TRBD1 | TRBJ2-2 | TRBV24-1 | - | CATSGQGTGELFF | TGTGCCACCAGCGGACAGGGAACCGGGGAGCTGTTTTTT
- | TRBJ2-1 | TRBV6-1 | few | CASSERDSGRNEQFF | TGTGCCAGCAGTGAGAGGGATAGCGGAAGGAATGAGCAGTTCTTC
- | TRBJ2-7 | TRBV5-1 | many | CASSVAPSYEQYF | TGCGCCAGCAGCGTAGCACCTTCCTACGAGCAGTACTTC
- | TRBJ1-5 | TRBV20-1 | - | CSASAGRQPQHF | TGCAGTGCTAGTGCAGGACGGCAGCCCCAGCATTTT
- | TRBJ2-3 | TRBV29-1 | few | CSVEDLRTDTQYF | TGCAGCGTTGAGGATCTACGCACAGATACGCAGTATTTT
- | TRBJ1-1 | TRBV5-1 | many | CASSPSGGQGEAFF | TGCGCCAGCAGCCCCTCGGGGGGGCAGGGTGAAGCTTTCTTT
- | TRBJ2-1 | TRBV5-1 | - | CASSSPGGRTYNEQFF | TGCGCCAGCAGCTCCCCCGGGGGGCGGACCTACAATGAGCAGTTCTTC
- | TRBJ2-1 | TRBV7-6 | - | CASSLGFGSVRGNEQFF | TGTGCCAGCAGCTTAGGGTTTGGAAGCGTGCGGGGCAATGAGCAGTTCTTC
- | TRBJ1-5 | TRBV12-3/TRBV12-4 | - | CASSIPGGMQPQHF | TGTGCCAGCAGTATACCTGGGGGCATGCAGCCCCAGCATTTT
TRBD1 | TRBJ1-1 | TRBV18 | - | CASSPLMGTGPMNTEAFF | TGTGCCAGCTCACCATTGATGGGGACAGGACCTATGAACACTGAAGCTTTCTTT
TRBD1 | TRBJ1-1 | TRBV2 | once | CASSAPGGMGTEAFF | TGTGCCAGCAGTGCCCCAGGGGGCATGGGCACTGAAGCTTTCTTT
TRBD2 | TRBJ2-5 | TRBV20-1 | many | CSARGTSGAFWTQYF | TGCAGTGCTAGGGGGACTAGCGGGGCGTTTTGGACCCAGTACTTC
- | TRBJ2-5 | TRBV20-1 | few | CSVILVDSPRRTQYF | TGCAGTGTGATTTTAGTCGACTCCCCGCGGAGGACCCAGTACTTC
TRBD1 | TRBJ2-3 | TRBV7-2 | many | CASSATGSTDTQYF | TGTGCCAGCAGCGCGACAGGGAGCACAGATACGCAGTATTTT
- | TRBJ2-3 | TRBV7-9 | - | CASSLGGPVTDTQYF | TGTGCCAGCAGCTTAGGTGGGCCCGTCACAGATACGCAGTATTTT
- | TRBJ2-5 | TRBV20-1 | few | CSAARGETQYF | TGCAGTGCCGCCAGAGGAGAGACCCAGTACTTC
TRBD1 | TRBJ1-2 | TRBV6-5 | many | CASSFRGTGNYGYTF | TGTGCCAGCAGTTTTAGAGGGACAGGGAACTATGGCTACACCTTC
TRBD2 | TRBJ2-1 | TRBV6-1 | - | CASSPLGLANEQFF | TGTGCCAGCAGTCCCCTGGGACTAGCGAACGAGCAGTTCTTC
- | TRBJ2-7 | TRBV11-2 | - | CASRPTGKRSYEQYF | TGTGCCAGCAGACCGACAGGTAAACGCTCCTACGAGCAGTACTTC
- | TRBJ1-5 | TRBV20-1 | few | CSAQTGEEGNQPQHF | TGCAGTGCGCAAACCGGGGAGGAGGGCAATCAGCCCCAGCATTTT
- | TRBJ2-5 | TRBV7-2 | - | CASSSGVGETQYF | TGTGCCAGCAGCTCGGGAGTAGGAGAGACCCAGTACTTC
- | TRBJ2-7 | TRBV14 | few | CASSQYPGHEQYF | TGTGCCAGCAGCCAATATCCGGGGCACGAGCAGTACTTC
TRBD2 | TRBJ2-7 | TRBV20-1 | few | CSASFWGGTGREGYEQYF | TGCAGCGCCTCATTCTGGGGAGGGACGGGTCGGGAGGGTTACGAGCAGTACTTC
TRBD1 | TRBJ2-7 | TRBV7-2 | many | CASSFAGGAFYEQYF | TGTGCCAGCAGCTTCGCAGGGGGCGCTTTCTACGAGCAGTACTTC
- | TRBJ1-1 | TRBV5-1 | - | CASSLDPPQFRMNTEAFF | TGCGCCAGCAGCTTGGACCCACCCCAGTTTAGGATGAACACTGAAGCTTTCTTT
TRBD2 | TRBJ2-2 | TRBV27 | - | CASSWIAGGVTGELFF | TGTGCCAGCAGTTGGATAGCGGGAGGGGTCACCGGGGAGCTGTTTTTT
- | TRBJ2-1 | TRBV9 | - | CASSVVSGSYNEQFF | TGTGCCAGCAGCGTAGTCAGCGGATCCTACAATGAGCAGTTCTTC
TRBD2 | TRBJ2-3 | TRBV7-3 | few | CASSLIAGPPDTQYF | TGTGCCAGCAGCCTGATAGCGGGACCCCCAGATACGCAGTATTTT
- | TRBJ1-3 | TRBV7-9 | - | CASSSWRAGNTIYF | TGTGCCAGCAGCTCATGGAGGGCTGGAAACACCATATATTTT
TRBD2 | TRBJ2-3 | TRBV20-1 | few | CSASSGRTDTQYF | TGCAGTGCTTCTAGCGGGAGGACAGATACGCAGTATTTT
- | TRBJ2-2 | TRBV15 | - | CATSRDPGNTGELFF | TGTGCCACCAGCAGAGATCCGGGAAACACCGGGGAGCTGTTTTTT
- | TRBJ1-5 | TRBV20-1 | - | CSARTSGRDTQHF | TGCAGTGCTAGGACTAGCGGGAGGGATACGCAGCATTTT